One TCR beta chain is described in this entry. Trimming stripped 4 bases from V and 0 bases from J, with 7 bases between. The CDR3 is 13 amino acids. The V gene's germline CDR1 is SGHRS and CDR2 YFSETQ. This specimen comes from a study of blood T cell repertoires in COVID-19. Background on the study: Whether acute or convalescent, the COVID-19 samples came from the United States, Italy and Spain.

As originally analysed: Scientists estimated how many nucleated cells there were by amplifying reference gene primers. The assay was immunoSEQ multiplex PCR, and TCRdb's table has in-frame clones only and misses some. The V and J calls and clone size are taken from that table; D and trimming were inferred from the DNA. The table includes around 86,000 clones, 85% detected once. The sample consisted of peripheral blood. The V call is TRBV5-1, the J call TRBJ1-1; D uncertain. The receptor was isolated from a man older than 75 with acute or convalescent COVID-19. DNA of the CDR3: TGCGCCAGCAGCGAGAACTTGAACACTGAAGCTTTCTTT. Translated: CASSENLNTEAFF.